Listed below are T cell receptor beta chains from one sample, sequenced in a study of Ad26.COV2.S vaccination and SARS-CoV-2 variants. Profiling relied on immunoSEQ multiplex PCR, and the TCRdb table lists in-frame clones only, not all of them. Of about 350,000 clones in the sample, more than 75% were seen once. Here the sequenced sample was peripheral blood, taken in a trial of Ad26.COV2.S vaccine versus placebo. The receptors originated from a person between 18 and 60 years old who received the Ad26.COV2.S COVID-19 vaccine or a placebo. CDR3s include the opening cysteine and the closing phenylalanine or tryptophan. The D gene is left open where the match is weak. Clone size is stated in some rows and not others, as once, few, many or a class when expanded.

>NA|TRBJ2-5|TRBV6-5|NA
CASSYSLRETQYF
TGTGCCAGCAGTTACTCCCTGAGGGAGACCCAGTACTTC
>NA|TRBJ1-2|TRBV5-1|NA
CASSLPSSGGGYTF
TGCGCCAGCAGCTTGCCCTCGAGCGGGGGTGGCTACACCTTC
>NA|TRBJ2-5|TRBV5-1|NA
CASSLLQGETQYF
TGCGCCAGCAGCTTGTTGCAGGGGGAGACCCAGTACTTC
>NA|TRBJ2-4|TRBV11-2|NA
CASSTQAGVGIQYF
TGTGCCAGCAGCACACAGGCAGGGGTGGGCATTCAGTACTTC
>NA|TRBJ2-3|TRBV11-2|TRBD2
CASSLGSGGADTQYF
TGTGCCAGCAGCTTAGGTTCCGGGGGGGCAGATACGCAGTATTTT
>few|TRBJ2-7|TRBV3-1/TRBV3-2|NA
CASSQVGGSYEQYF
TGTGCCAGCAGCCAAGTCGGGGGATCCTACGAGCAGTACTTC
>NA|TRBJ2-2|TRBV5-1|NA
CASGGTRPSGELFF
TGCGCCAGCGGTGGGACACGGCCCTCCGGGGAGCTGTTTTTT
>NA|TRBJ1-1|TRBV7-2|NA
CASSLGGKRITEAFF
TGTGCCAGCAGCCTAGGTGGCAAGAGGATCACTGAAGCTTTCTTT
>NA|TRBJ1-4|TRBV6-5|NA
CASSYSFGTPNEKLFF
TGTGCCAGCAGTTACTCGTTCGGGACGCCAAATGAAAAACTGTTTTTT
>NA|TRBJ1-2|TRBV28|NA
CASSPPLVGGRGYTF
TGTGCCAGCAGTCCCCCACTCGTGGGAGGGAGGGGCTACACCTTC
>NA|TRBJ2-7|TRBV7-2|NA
CASSPEAGAGEQYF
TGTGCCAGCAGCCCCGAGGCGGGGGCTGGGGAGCAGTACTTC
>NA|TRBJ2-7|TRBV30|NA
CAWSVWGPSEQYF
TGTGCCTGGAGTGTTTGGGGACCGTCCGAGCAGTACTTC
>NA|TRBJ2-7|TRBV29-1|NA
CSVEGAGAHEQYF
TGCAGCGTTGAAGGGGCGGGCGCCCACGAGCAGTACTTC
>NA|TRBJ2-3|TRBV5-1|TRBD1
CASSLQGADTQYF
TGCGCCAGCAGCTTGCAGGGGGCAGATACGCAGTATTTT
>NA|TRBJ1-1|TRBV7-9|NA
CASSLMAQMNTEAFF
TGTGCCAGCAGCTTAATGGCACAGATGAACACTGAAGCTTTCTTT
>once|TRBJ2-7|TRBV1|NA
CTTIRGGVGSPSYEQYF
TGCACCACCATAAGGGGGGGGGTAGGATCCCCCTCCTACGAGCAGTACTTC
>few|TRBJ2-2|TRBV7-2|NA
CASSLQRSGELFF
TGTGCCAGCAGCTTACAAAGGTCCGGGGAGCTGTTTTTT
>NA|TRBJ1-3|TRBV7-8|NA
CASSFGTGQRFSGNTIYF
TGTGCCAGCAGCTTCGGCACGGGACAAAGATTCTCTGGAAACACCATATATTTT
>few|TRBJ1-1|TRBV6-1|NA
CASSDPPGWWNAAFF
TGTGCCAGCAGTGATCCCCCAGGGTGGTGGAATGCGGCTTTCTTT
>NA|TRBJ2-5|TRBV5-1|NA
CASRRDGQETQYF
TGCGCCAGCAGGAGGGACGGCCAAGAGACCCAGTACTTC
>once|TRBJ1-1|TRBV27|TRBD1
CASSLEDRTNTEAFF
TGTGCCAGCAGTTTGGAGGACAGGACGAACACTGAAGCTTTCTTT
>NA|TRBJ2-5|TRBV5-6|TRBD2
CASSIRLAGTETQYF
TGTGCCAGCAGCATCCGACTAGCGGGGACAGAGACCCAGTACTTC
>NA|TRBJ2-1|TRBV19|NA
CASSIRGAEGNEQFF
TGTGCCAGTAGTATTCGGGGGGCAGAGGGAAATGAGCAGTTCTTC
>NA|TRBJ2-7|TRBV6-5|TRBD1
CASLDRGPYEQYF
TGTGCCAGTCTCGACAGGGGGCCCTACGAGCAGTACTTC
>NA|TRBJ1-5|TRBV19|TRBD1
CASSTTWQGAYQPQHF
TGTGCCAGTAGCACCACTTGGCAGGGGGCTTATCAGCCCCAGCATTTT
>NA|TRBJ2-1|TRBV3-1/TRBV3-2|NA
CASSRYAQQRFGGWNEQFF
TGTGCCAGCAGTCGATACGCTCAACAGAGGTTCGGAGGTTGGAATGAGCAGTTCTTC
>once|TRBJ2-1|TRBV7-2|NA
CASSLSQYNEQFF
TGTGCCAGCAGCTTAAGCCAATACAATGAGCAGTTCTTC
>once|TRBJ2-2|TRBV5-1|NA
CASTLEGAGSNTGELFF
TGCGCCAGCACCTTGGAGGGTGCAGGTTCGAACACCGGGGAGCTGTTTTTT
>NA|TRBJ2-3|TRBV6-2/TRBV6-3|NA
CASSYALMSQYF
TGTGCCAGCAGTTATGCCCTCATGTCGCAGTATTTT
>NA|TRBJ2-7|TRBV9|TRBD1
CASSEFGDSPYEQYF
TGTGCCAGCAGCGAATTCGGGGACAGCCCCTACGAGCAGTACTTC
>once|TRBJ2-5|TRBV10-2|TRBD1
CATGQGVVQTQYF
TGCGCCACCGGACAGGGGGTGGTTCAGACCCAGTACTTC
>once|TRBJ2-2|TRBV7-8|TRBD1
CASSSRGGQGYLGELFF
TGTGCCAGCAGCTCTAGGGGGGGACAGGGTTATCTCGGGGAGCTGTTTTTT